This T cell receptor (beta chain) was retrieved from a study of beta chain features in type 1 diabetes. General study results and limits: All four CD4+ subsets from Type 1 diabetes patients carried moderately but significantly shorter TCRB CDR3s. Healthy donors had naive, central memory and Treg TCRB repertoires that appeared less similar than those seen among patients.

Per germline, CDR1 PRHDT and CDR2 FYEKMQ (reference sequence). The CDR3 is 14 residues long. V lost 3 bases to trimming and J lost 2 bases; unmatched junction nucleotides: 4. The study reverse transcribed the entire isolated RNA, so it sequenced expressed TCRB transcripts. Using immunoSEQ multiplex PCR, the repertoire was profiled, and TCRdb retains in-frame clones only, with some absent. This repertoire shows about 640,000 clones, around an eighth found once; its top ten account for around 0.12%. This clone turned up a few times. Its target is not known. This receptor was taken from a man aged 30 to 45 with type 1 diabetes. V gene TRBV13 combines with J gene TRBJ2-7; 7 bases map to TRBD1. The specimen was naive CD4+ T cells from blood. CDR3 in amino acids: CASSFDRVAYEQYF. The CDR3 DNA sequence: TGTGCCAGCAGCTTTGACAGGGTGGCCTACGAGCAGTACTTC.